This T cell receptor beta chain appears in the sequencing data of a study of OX40 agonist ivuxolimab in advanced cancers. Study as a whole: Each dose-escalation patient presented with hepatocellular carcinoma, melanoma, renal cell or head and neck cancer. Anti-PD-1, anti-PD-L1 or anti-CTLA-4 therapy given earlier was allowed, and roughly 40% had some.

Autoimmune disease history or systemic immunosuppression was exclusionary. On cycle 4 day 1 and cycle 7 day 1, as well as at baseline, blood was sampled. Some clones are missing from TCRdb's copy, which holds only in-frame ones; the method was immunoSEQ multiplex PCR. Of 40,000 or so clones listed, around four fifths are singletons. This sequence originates from an adult with an advanced solid tumor such as melanoma, head and neck, liver or kidney cancer. Sequencing was performed on CD4+ or CD8+ T cells sorted from blood, taken in a trial of the OX40 agonist ivuxolimab.

Written as DNA, the CDR3 is TGTGCCAGCAGTTACAATAGGGTGGGAAACACCATATATTTT. This translates into CASSYNRVGNTIYF. This chain connects TRBV6-5 to TRBJ1-3; D is unresolved. The germline V gene encodes CDR1 MNHEY and CDR2 SVGAGI. The CDR3 is 14 amino acids. The V end lost 2 bases, the J end lost 4 bases, and 9 bases lay between the germline ends.